This record concerns one T cell receptor (beta chain) sequence. One tube held mixed TRB-A and TRB-B primer pools for touch-down PCR. Following a re-call of the multiplex PCR reads, TCRdb has one entry per CDR3 protein and lacks DNA. The sample includes roughly 5,000 distinct CDR3 sequences. The data originate from a study of T cell clusters in autoimmune cytopenias. Germline CDR1 and CDR2: LNHDA and SQIVND (reference sequence). This CDR3 has 14 residues. TRB amplification used around 260 ng of peripheral blood genomic DNA. The same sample was also studied in work on T cell repertoires in aging, cancer and after chemotherapy.

The TCR originated in a human donor in good health. The chain couples TRBV19 to TRBJ1-1. Sequencing was performed on peripheral blood. The CDR3 here is CASSYGVMNTEAFF.